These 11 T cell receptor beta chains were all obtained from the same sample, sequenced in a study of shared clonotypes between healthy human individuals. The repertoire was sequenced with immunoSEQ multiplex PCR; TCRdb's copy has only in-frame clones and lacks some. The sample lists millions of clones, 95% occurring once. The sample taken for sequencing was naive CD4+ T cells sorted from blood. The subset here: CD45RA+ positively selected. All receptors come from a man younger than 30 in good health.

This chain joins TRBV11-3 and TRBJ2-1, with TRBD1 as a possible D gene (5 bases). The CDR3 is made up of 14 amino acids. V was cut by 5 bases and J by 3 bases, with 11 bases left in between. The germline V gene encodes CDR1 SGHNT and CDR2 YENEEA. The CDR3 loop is CASSIYGHYNEQFF. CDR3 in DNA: TGTGCCAGCAGCATATACGGACACTACAATGAGCAGTTCTTC. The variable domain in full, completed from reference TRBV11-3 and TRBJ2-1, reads EAGVVQSPRYKIIEKKQPVAFWCNPISGHNTLYWYLQNLGQGPELLIRYENEEAVDDSQLPKDRFSAERLKGVDSTLKIQPAELGDSAVYLCASSIYGHYNEQFFGPGTRLTVL.

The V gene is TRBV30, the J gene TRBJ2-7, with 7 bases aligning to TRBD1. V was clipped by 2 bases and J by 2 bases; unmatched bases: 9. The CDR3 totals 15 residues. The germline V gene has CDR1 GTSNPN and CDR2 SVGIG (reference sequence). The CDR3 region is CAWSPIQGFPYEQYF. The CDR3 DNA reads TGTGCCTGGAGTCCAATACAGGGGTTCCCCTACGAGCAGTACTTC. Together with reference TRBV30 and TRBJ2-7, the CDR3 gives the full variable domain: SQTIHQWPATLVQPVGSPLSLECTVEGTSNPNLYWYRQAAGRGLQLLFYSVGIGQISSEVPQNLSASRPQDRQFILSSKKLLLSDSGFYLCAWSPIQGFPYEQYFGPGTRLTVT.

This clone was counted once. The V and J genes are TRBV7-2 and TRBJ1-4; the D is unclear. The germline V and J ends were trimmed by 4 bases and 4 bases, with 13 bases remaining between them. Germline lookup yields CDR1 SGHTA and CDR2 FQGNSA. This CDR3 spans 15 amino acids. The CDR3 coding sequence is TGTGCCAGCAGCTCGACACACCTACTTAATGAAAAACTGTTTTTT. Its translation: CASSSTHLLNEKLFF.

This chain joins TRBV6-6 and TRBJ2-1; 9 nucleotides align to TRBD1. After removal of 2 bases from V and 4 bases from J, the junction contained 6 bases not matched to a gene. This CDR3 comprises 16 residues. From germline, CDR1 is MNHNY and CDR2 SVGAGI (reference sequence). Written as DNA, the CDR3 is TGTGCCAGCAGTTACCCCGGGACAGGGTCTTACAATGAGCAGTTCTTC. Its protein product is CASSYPGTGSYNEQFF.

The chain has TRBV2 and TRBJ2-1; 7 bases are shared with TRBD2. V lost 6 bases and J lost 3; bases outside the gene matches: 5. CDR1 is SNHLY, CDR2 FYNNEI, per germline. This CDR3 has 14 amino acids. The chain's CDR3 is CASSAGRLYNEQFF. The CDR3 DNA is TGTGCCAGCAGCGCCGGGAGGCTCTACAATGAGCAGTTCTTC.

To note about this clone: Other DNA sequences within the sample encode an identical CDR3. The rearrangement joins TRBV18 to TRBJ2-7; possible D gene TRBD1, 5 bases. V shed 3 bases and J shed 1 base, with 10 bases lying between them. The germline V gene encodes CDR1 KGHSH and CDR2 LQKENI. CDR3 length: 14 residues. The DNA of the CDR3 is TGTGCCAGCTCACCCCCAGGGTTTTCCTACGAGCAGTACTTC. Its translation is CASSPPGFSYEQYF.

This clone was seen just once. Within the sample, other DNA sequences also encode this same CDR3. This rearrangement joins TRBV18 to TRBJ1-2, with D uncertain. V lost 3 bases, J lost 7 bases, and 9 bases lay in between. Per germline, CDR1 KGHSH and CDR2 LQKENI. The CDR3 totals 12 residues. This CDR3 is CASSPLGGGYTF. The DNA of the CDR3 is TGTGCCAGCTCACCTCTAGGCGGTGGCTACACCTTC.

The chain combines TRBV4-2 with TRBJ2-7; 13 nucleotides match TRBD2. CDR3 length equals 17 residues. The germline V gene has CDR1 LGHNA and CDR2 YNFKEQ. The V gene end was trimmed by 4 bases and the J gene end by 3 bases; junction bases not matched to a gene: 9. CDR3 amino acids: CASSPRTSGGYRYEQYF. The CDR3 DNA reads TGTGCCAGCAGCCCGAGGACTAGCGGGGGTTACCGCTACGAGCAGTACTTC.

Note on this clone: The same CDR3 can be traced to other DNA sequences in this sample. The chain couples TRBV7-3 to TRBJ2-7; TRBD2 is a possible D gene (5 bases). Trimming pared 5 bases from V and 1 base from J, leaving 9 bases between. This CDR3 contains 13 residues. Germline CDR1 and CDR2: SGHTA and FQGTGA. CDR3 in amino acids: CASSSTGSYEQYF. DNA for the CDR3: TGTGCCAGCAGCAGTACGGGGTCCTACGAGCAGTACTTC.

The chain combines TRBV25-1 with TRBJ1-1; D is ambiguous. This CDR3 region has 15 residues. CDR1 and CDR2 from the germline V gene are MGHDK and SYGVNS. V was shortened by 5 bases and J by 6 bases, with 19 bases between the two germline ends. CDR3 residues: CASSTSGYLPAEAFF. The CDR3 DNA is TGTGCCAGCAGTACTTCCGGATATCTCCCGGCTGAAGCTTTCTTT.

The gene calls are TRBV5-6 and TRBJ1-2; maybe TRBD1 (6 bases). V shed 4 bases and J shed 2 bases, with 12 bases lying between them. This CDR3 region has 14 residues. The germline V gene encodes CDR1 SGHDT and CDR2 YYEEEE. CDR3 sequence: CASSPGGQNYGYTF. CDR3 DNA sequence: TGTGCCAGCAGCCCCGGGGGGCAGAACTATGGCTACACCTTC.